A single sample gave rise to the 29 T cell receptor beta chains below, sequenced in a study of shared clonotypes between healthy human individuals. Assay used: immunoSEQ multiplex PCR; TCRdb lists only in-frame clones, some missing. Seen here are some 380,000 clones, around 96% observed once, and the top ten hold about 0.32%. Sequences were obtained from memory CD8+ T cells sorted from blood. Subset defined: CD45RO+ cells pooled with CCR7-negative TemRA cells. These receptors were collected from a man aged 25-40 years in good health.

CDR3 DNA: TGTGCCAGCAGTCCGTCCAGGGTGCCAGATACGCAGTATTTT. It yields the protein CASSPSRVPDTQYF. This sequence joins TRBV6-1 and TRBJ2-3, with D possibly being TRBD1 (5 bases). CDR3 length equals 14 residues. Looked up from germline, CDR1 is MNHNS and CDR2 is SASEGT. V lost 5 bases and J 4 bases, leaving 13 bases between the germline ends.

This clone has only one observation. The V call is TRBV6-1, the J call TRBJ2-2, with a weak D call TRBD1 (6 bases). The germline V gene encodes CDR1 MNHNS and CDR2 SASEGT. CDR3 size: 15 residues. Trimming stripped 6 bases from V and 6 bases from J, with 17 bases between. The chain's CDR3 is CASRLTGTYPGELFF. As DNA, the CDR3 is TGTGCCAGCAGGCTTACAGGGACCTATCCCGGGGAGCTGTTTTTT.

The chain links TRBV4-2 to TRBJ2-2, with no clear D. The CDR3 sequence is 15 residues long. V was cut by 1 base and J by 1 base, with 7 bases left in between. Germline V gene sequence: CDR1 LGHNA, CDR2 YNFKEQ. The CDR3 loop reads CASSQALGNTGELFF. The CDR3 DNA reads TGTGCCAGCAGCCAAGCTCTAGGGAACACCGGGGAGCTGTTTTTT.

For this clone: Other DNA sequences within the sample encode an identical CDR3. This sequence joins TRBV5-1 and TRBJ2-7; a possible D gene is TRBD1 (5 bases). The CDR3 sequence is 12 residues long. Germline CDR1 and CDR2: SGHRS and YFSETQ. Trimming took 5 bases from V and 6 from J, leaving 12 bases between them. CDR3 protein: CASRQGLREQYF. CDR3 nucleotide sequence: TGCGCCAGCAGGCAGGGTCTCCGCGAGCAGTACTTC.

The J gene is TRBJ2-3, the V gene TRBV30, with 7 bases fitting TRBD1. The trim removed 0 bases at V and 5 bases at J, leaving 8 bases unmatched. The length of the CDR3 is 15 residues. The germline gives CDR1 GTSNPN, CDR2 SVGIG (reference sequence). As DNA, the CDR3 is TGTGCCTGGAGTGTAAGACAGGGACGAGGAGATACGCAGTATTTT. Translated, it gives CAWSVRQGRGDTQYF. Using reference TRBV30 and TRBJ2-3 for the parts outside the CDR3, the full variable domain is SQTIHQWPATLVQPVGSPLSLECTVEGTSNPNLYWYRQAAGRGLQLLFYSVGIGQISSEVPQNLSASRPQDRQFILSSKKLLLSDSGFYLCAWSVRQGRGDTQYFGPGTRLTVL.

This sequence joins TRBV30 and TRBJ2-5; D is perhaps TRBD1 (7 bases). CDR1 is GTSNPN and CDR2 is SVGIG in the germline V gene (reference sequence). CDR3 length: 14 amino acids. Trimming removed 1 base from V and 5 bases from J, with 14 bases in between. The CDR3 reads CAWSEVAGGETQYF. CDR3 DNA sequence: TGTGCCTGGAGTGAAGTGGCAGGGGGGGAGACCCAGTACTTC.

The chain employs TRBV25-1 and TRBJ1-3; the D is unclear. With 3 bases removed from V and 0 bases from J, the gap between germline ends came to 6 bases. The CDR3 length is 14 residues. Germline-derived CDR1 and CDR2 are MGHDK and SYGVNS. For the CDR3, the DNA is TGTGCCAGCAGTGAGCCAGGCTCTGGAAACACCATATATTTT. Amino acid sequence: CASSEPGSGNTIYF. The full variable domain, rest sourced from reference TRBV25-1 and TRBJ1-3, is EADIYQTPRYLVIGTGKKITLECSQTMGHDKMYWYQQDPGMELHLIHYSYGVNSTEKGDLSSESTVSRIRTEHFPLTLESARPSHTSQYLCASSEPGSGNTIYFGEGSWLTVV.

J is TRBJ2-7 and V is TRBV21-1; TRBD2, the table's D call, lacks a check against the DNA. TRBV21-1 is deemed a pseudogene. The CDR3 runs 16 residues. The CDR3: CASSKGTSFPRHEQYF. As DNA, the CDR3 is TGTGCCAGCAGCAAAGGGACTAGCTTTCCCCGGCACGAGCAGTACTTC.

This clone has a single count. V and J are TRBV5-1 and TRBJ2-6; no reliable D call. V was cut by 1 base and J by 0 bases, with 5 bases left in between. CDR1 SGHRS and CDR2 YFSETQ come from the germline V gene. The CDR3 runs 15 residues. The CDR3 bases are TGCGCCAGCAGCTTGAGTCCCTCTGGGGCCAACGTCCTGACTTTC. Translation gives CASSLSPSGANVLTF.

The V and J genes are TRBV30 and TRBJ1-2; no definite D call. The CDR3 runs to 14 residues. V dropped 0 bases and J dropped 2 bases, with 10 bases sitting between them. Per the germline V gene, CDR1 is GTSNPN and CDR2 is SVGIG (reference sequence). The CDR3 region has the DNA TGTGCCTGGAGTGTACACTCGGACAACTATGGCTACACCTTC. Its protein product is CAWSVHSDNYGYTF. The complete variable domain, with remaining parts taken from reference TRBV30 and TRBJ1-2, reads SQTIHQWPATLVQPVGSPLSLECTVEGTSNPNLYWYRQAAGRGLQLLFYSVGIGQISSEVPQNLSASRPQDRQFILSSKKLLLSDSGFYLCAWSVHSDNYGYTFGSGTRLTVV.

The rearrangement joins TRBV28 to TRBJ2-7; 14 nucleotides match TRBD2. Trimming at V came to 6 bases and at J to 2 bases, leaving 0 bases not matched to a gene. CDR1 and CDR2 (germline): MDHEN, SYDVKM. The CDR3 loop spans 14 amino acids. The CDR3, as DNA: TGTGCCAGCAGGACTAGCGGGAGGGCCTACGAGCAGTACTTC. Its protein is CASRTSGRAYEQYF. The full variable domain, its missing parts supplied by reference TRBV28 and TRBJ2-7, is DVKVTQSSRYLVKRTGEKVFLECVQDMDHENMFWYRQDPGLGLRLIYFSYDVKMKEKGDIPEGYSVSREKKERFSLILESASTNQTSMYLCASRTSGRAYEQYFGPGTRLTVT.

This clone was seen a handful of times. The V gene is TRBV20-1, the J gene TRBJ1-1, with unresolved D. CDR1 is DFQATT and CDR2 is SNEGSKA in the germline V gene (reference sequence). The CDR3 spans 8 residues. V lost 6 bases, J lost 11 bases, and 7 bases lay in between. The CDR3 here is CSAPLAFF. The CDR3 DNA is TGCAGTGCCCCTCTCGCTTTCTTT.

This chain uses TRBV15 with TRBJ2-7, with 12 bases aligning to TRBD2. CDR3 length equals 17 residues. Trimming cost V 1 base and J 3 bases; bases outside gene matches: 7. CDR1 and CDR2 (germline): LNHNV, YYDKDF (reference sequence). DNA of the CDR3: TGTGCCACCAGCAGAGGACTAGCGGGAGAGATCGACTACGAGCAGTACTTC. Translation gives CATSRGLAGEIDYEQYF. Drawing the rest from reference TRBV15 and TRBJ2-7, the complete variable domain is DAMVIQNPRYQVTQFGKPVTLSCSQTLNHNVMYWYQQKSSQAPKLLFHYYDKDFNNEADTPDNFQSRRPNTSFCFLDIRSPGLGDTAMYLCATSRGLAGEIDYEQYFGPGTRLTVT.

A note on this clone: This same CDR3 is encoded by further DNA sequences in the sample. The CDR3 spells CASSDYLSNSYEQYF. As DNA, the CDR3 is TGTGCCAGCAGTGACTACCTGTCCAACTCCTACGAGCAGTACTTC. The chain employs TRBV28 and TRBJ2-7, with a tentative D call TRBD2 (5 bases). The germline V gene has CDR1 MDHEN and CDR2 SYDVKM. CDR3 size: 15 residues. Deletions cut 5 bases from V and 0 bases from J, with 14 bases between.

The gene calls are TRBV5-1 and TRBJ2-1, with D unresolved. CDR3 length equals 12 residues. V lost 7 bases, J lost 4 bases, and 9 bases lay in between. From germline, CDR1 is SGHRS and CDR2 YFSETQ. DNA for the CDR3: TGCGCCAGCCGCATGAGGTACAATGAGCAGTTCTTC. This encodes CASRMRYNEQFF.

The chain joins TRBV6-1 to TRBJ2-4, with 8 nucleotides matching TRBD1. Germline CDR1 is MNHNS and CDR2 is SASEGT. This CDR3 region has 13 residues. V trimming: 8 bases; J trimming: 8 bases; junction bases outside the gene matches: 8. CDR3 sequence: CASRGQGDYIQYF. The CDR3 region has the DNA TGTGCCAGCCGTGGACAGGGAGATTACATTCAGTACTTC.

The gene calls are TRBV6-5 and TRBJ2-1; D not certain. V shed 9 bases and J shed 2 bases, with 14 bases lying between them. Germline CDR1 MNHEY, CDR2 SVGAGI. The CDR3 contains 14 residues. This chain's CDR3 is CASRRSPPYNEQFF. The CDR3 bases are TGTGCCAGTAGGAGATCCCCCCCCTACAATGAGCAGTTCTTC.

This chain uses TRBV28 with TRBJ1-3, with D unclear. V shed 1 base and J shed 4 bases, with 5 bases lying between them. Germline V gives CDR1 MDHEN, CDR2 SYDVKM. The CDR3 loop spans 13 amino acids. In DNA form, the CDR3 reads TGTGCCAGCAGTTTATTGCCCGGAAACACCATATATTTT. This encodes CASSLLPGNTIYF.

The rearrangement uses TRBV27 and TRBJ2-6; no clear D. The V gene's germline CDR1 is MNHEY and CDR2 SMNVEV (reference sequence). Trimming cost V 5 bases and J 5 bases, with 22 bases left between them. This CDR3 comprises 18 residues. CDR3 residues: CASSDVLWLQSRANVLTF. CDR3 in DNA: TGTGCCAGCAGTGACGTACTCTGGCTACAAAGTCGGGCCAACGTCCTGACTTTC.

V is TRBV7-9 and J is TRBJ2-5; a weak D match, TRBD1 (5 bases). Germline loops: CDR1 SEHNR, CDR2 FQNEAQ (reference sequence). The CDR3 runs 15 residues. The V end was cut by 6 bases, the J end by 2 bases, with 16 bases between. This CDR3 is CASSPKLDRQETQYF. DNA for the CDR3: TGTGCCAGCAGTCCAAAGCTCGACAGACAAGAGACCCAGTACTTC.

The chain is built from TRBV5-6 and TRBJ2-7; 7 bases agree with TRBD2. The CDR3 extends over 18 amino acids. The germline gives CDR1 SGHDT, CDR2 YYEEEE. V trimming: 6 bases; J trimming: 0 bases; junction bases outside the gene matches: 18. DNA of the CDR3: TGTGCCAGCAACTTCAAATTAGCGGGCCCCTCTAGCTCCTACGAGCAGTACTTC. Translated: CASNFKLAGPSSSYEQYF.

The chain joins TRBV9 to TRBJ2-3; D gene uncertain. Germline V gives CDR1 SGDLS, CDR2 YYNGEE. Trimming shortened V by 0 bases and J by 4 bases, and 6 bases separated the two germline ends. This CDR3 spans 13 amino acids. Written as DNA, the CDR3 is TGTGCCAGCAGCGTAGACGGGTCAGATACGCAGTATTTT. Its protein is CASSVDGSDTQYF.

The gene calls are TRBV10-1 and TRBJ1-4; D may be TRBD1 (6 bases). Germline V lookup: CDR1 WNHNN, CDR2 SYGVQD (reference sequence). The CDR3 is made up of 13 amino acids. V lost 2 bases and J lost 9, with 10 bases in between. The CDR3 spells CASSEGGAQKLFF. CDR3 DNA: TGCGCCAGCAGTGAGGGGGGGGCGCAAAAACTGTTTTTT.

On this clone itself: Other DNA sequences in this sample translate to the same CDR3. The rearrangement uses TRBV9 and TRBJ2-3; D not resolved. The germline V gene has CDR1 SGDLS and CDR2 YYNGEE. The CDR3 is 12 amino acids. V was shortened by 0 bases and J by 5 bases, with 4 bases between the two germline ends. CDR3 nucleotides: TGTGCCAGCAGCGTAGCTGGAGATACGCAGTATTTT. This translates into CASSVAGDTQYF.

This rearrangement joins TRBV15 to TRBJ2-3; 8 bases are a match to TRBD1. The V and J ends lost 2 bases and 2 bases, in that order; junction bases with no gene match: 0. The CDR3 extends over 14 amino acids. Germline loops: CDR1 LNHNV, CDR2 YYDKDF (reference sequence). This CDR3 is CATSRQGATDTQYF. For the CDR3, the DNA is TGTGCCACCAGCAGACAGGGGGCCACAGATACGCAGTATTTT.

V gene TRBV19 combines with J gene TRBJ1-2; no definite D call. The CDR3 loop spans 15 amino acids. In germline, CDR1 is LNHDA, CDR2 SQIVND (reference sequence). V was clipped by 0 bases and J by 2 bases, with 10 bases between them. The CDR3 DNA sequence: TGTGCCAGTAGTATAGATACTAACCTAAACTATGGCTACACCTTC. Translation gives CASSIDTNLNYGYTF.

V and J are TRBV2 and TRBJ2-2; D is unclear. Germline V gene data show CDR1 as SNHLY and CDR2 as FYNNEI. CDR3 size: 15 residues. V was shortened by 4 bases and J by 1 base, with 10 bases between the two germline ends. CDR3 sequence (DNA): TGTGCCAGCAGTGGGAATCCAGGGAACACCGGGGAGCTGTTTTTT. It translates to CASSGNPGNTGELFF.

The genes are TRBV28 and TRBJ1-1; D gene unclear. V gave up 9 bases and J gave up 1 base, with 3 bases separating them. The CDR3 spans 10 residues. Germline V gene lookup returns CDR1 MDHEN and CDR2 SYDVKM. This CDR3 is CASPNTEAFF. The CDR3 region has the DNA TGTGCCAGTCCGAACACTGAAGCTTTCTTT.

CDR3 region: CASSYNLWGGAQYF. The CDR3 DNA reads TGTGCCAGCAGTTACAATTTATGGGGGGGCGCGCAGTACTTC. V gene TRBV6-5 combines with J gene TRBJ2-7, with TRBD2 as a possible D gene (7 bases). This CDR3 is built from 14 residues. The V end lost 2 bases, the J end lost 9 bases, and 17 bases lay between the germline ends. Germline values: CDR1 MNHEY, CDR2 SVGAGI.